A selection of T cell receptor beta chains follows, all from one sample in a study of cytomegalovirus exposure and HLA in healthy donors. The data were produced by immunoSEQ multiplex PCR, yet TCRdb's version contains in-frame clones alone and is incomplete. The table records hundreds of thousands of clones, roughly 80% of them present only once. The material sequenced was PBMCs. The receptors were gathered from a woman younger than 35 in good health and CMV-seronegative. Each CDR3 is given with its conserved first and last residue. A D gene is named only where the DNA matches it firmly. A clone size is listed for some rows: how often the clone was seen (once, few, many), or a class if it is expanded.

clone_size	d_call	v_call	j_call	cdr3_aa	cdr3_nt
once	.	TRBV2	TRBJ1-1	CASSRQANTEAFF	TGTGCCAGCAGCAGGCAGGCGAACACTGAAGCTTTCTTT
.	.	TRBV29-1	TRBJ1-5	CSIKTGNQPQHF	TGCAGCATTAAGACGGGCAATCAGCCCCAGCATTTT
.	TRBD1	TRBV6-5	TRBJ1-2	CASSYSTGSNYGYTF	TGTGCCAGCAGTTACTCGACAGGGAGCAACTATGGCTACACCTTC
.	.	TRBV27	TRBJ1-1	CASSLSRVRSTEAFF	TGTGCCAGCAGTTTAAGTAGGGTTAGATCCACTGAAGCTTTCTTT
few	.	TRBV28	TRBJ1-4	CASSSTVGGVGEKLFF	TGTGCCAGCAGTTCGACGGTGGGAGGGGTTGGAGAAAAACTGTTTTTT
.	TRBD1	TRBV7-3	TRBJ1-1	CASSRDRNTEAFF	TGTGCCAGCAGCCGGGACAGAAACACTGAAGCTTTCTTT
.	.	TRBV6-1	TRBJ2-2	CASTRGRFNTGELFF	TGTGCCAGCACCAGGGGACGCTTTAACACCGGGGAGCTGTTTTTT
.	.	TRBV13	TRBJ2-1	CASSLSGEQFF	TGTGCCAGCAGCTTATCTGGTGAGCAGTTCTTC
once	.	TRBV19	TRBJ2-7	CASTGTQPYEQYF	TGTGCCAGCACCGGGACACAACCCTACGAGCAGTACTTC
.	TRBD2	TRBV6-5	TRBJ2-5	CASSYTGGETQYF	TGTGCCAGCAGTTACACGGGAGGAGAGACCCAGTACTTC
.	.	TRBV4-1	TRBJ2-3	CASSQETETDTQYF	TGCGCCAGCAGCCAAGAAACGGAGACAGATACGCAGTATTTT
.	TRBD2	TRBV18	TRBJ2-1	CASSPGLLNEQFF	TGTGCCAGCTCACCGGGACTACTCAATGAGCAGTTCTTC
.	TRBD2	TRBV30	TRBJ2-5	CAWSAGTTQETQYF	TGTGCCTGGAGTGCCGGGACTACCCAAGAGACCCAGTACTTC
once	.	TRBV25-1	TRBJ1-1	CASSESGRLNTEAFF	TGTGCCAGCAGTGAATCTGGACGGTTGAACACTGAAGCTTTCTTT
.	.	TRBV18	TRBJ1-5	CASSPPGIGGNQPQHF	TGTGCCAGCTCACCACCCGGGATCGGCGGCAATCAGCCCCAGCATTTT
.	.	TRBV7-6	TRBJ2-1	CASSLGGLEQFF	TGTGCCAGCAGCTTAGGAGGGCTTGAGCAGTTCTTC
.	TRBD1	TRBV27	TRBJ1-2	CASATLSGGESYGYTF	TGTGCCAGCGCCACCTTATCAGGGGGGGAGAGTTATGGCTACACCTTC
.	.	TRBV12-5	TRBJ2-2	CASGLPRGGELFF	TGTGCTAGTGGTCTCCCCCGTGGCGGGGAGCTGTTTTTT
.	TRBD1	TRBV27	TRBJ2-1	CASSSPGQAINEQFF	TGTGCCAGCTCTTCCCCCGGACAGGCGATTAATGAGCAGTTCTTC
.	.	TRBV28	TRBJ1-1	CASSYSKTEAFF	TGTGCCAGCAGTTACTCTAAGACTGAAGCTTTCTTT
.	.	TRBV28	TRBJ2-7	CASSETGTLAREQYF	TGTGCCAGCAGTGAAACCGGGACCCTGGCCCGGGAGCAGTACTTC
once	.	TRBV28	TRBJ2-1	CASSLGLHNEQFF	TGTGCCAGCAGTTTAGGACTTCACAATGAGCAGTTCTTC
.	.	TRBV29-1	TRBJ1-1	CSVGGGTEAFF	TGCAGCGTTGGCGGTGGCACTGAAGCTTTCTTT
once	TRBD1	TRBV7-8	TRBJ1-4	CASSSSTGGNEKLFF	TGTGCCAGCAGCTCCTCGACAGGGGGGAATGAAAAACTGTTTTTT
.	TRBD2	TRBV11-3	TRBJ2-1	CASSLGLAGGPGNEQFF	TGTGCCAGCAGCCTTGGACTAGCGGGGGGGCCGGGCAATGAGCAGTTCTTC
few	.	TRBV5-1	TRBJ2-7	CASSLASSEQYF	TGCGCCAGCAGCTTGGCATCCTCCGAGCAGTACTTC
.	TRBD2	TRBV29-1	TRBJ2-5	CSVESSGQETQYF	TGCAGCGTTGAGTCTAGCGGCCAAGAGACCCAGTACTTC
once	.	TRBV19	TRBJ1-2	CASNPRHGNYGYTF	TGTGCCAGTAATCCCCGACATGGGAACTATGGCTACACCTTC
.	.	TRBV6-5	TRBJ2-3	CASRPLARDTQYF	TGTGCCAGCAGACCGCTAGCTAGGGATACGCAGTATTTT
.	.	TRBV28	TRBJ1-1	CASSLGRVNTEAFF	TGTGCCAGCAGTTTAGGCAGGGTGAACACTGAAGCTTTCTTT
few	TRBD1	TRBV6-5	TRBJ1-2	CASSYSPGGDYGYTF	TGTGCCAGCAGTTACTCGCCAGGGGGTGACTATGGCTACACCTTC
.	.	TRBV2	TRBJ1-1	CASSEAQGTEAFF	TGTGCCAGCAGTGAGGCACAGGGAACTGAAGCTTTCTTT
.	.	TRBV5-1	TRBJ2-1	CASSLVGLGPNEQFF	TGCGCCAGCAGCTTGGTAGGTCTGGGGCCTAATGAGCAGTTCTTC
.	.	TRBV15	TRBJ2-2	CATSRVGGTGELFF	TGTGCCACCAGCAGAGTCGGGGGAACCGGGGAGCTGTTTTTT
.	TRBD1	TRBV18	TRBJ1-1	CASSPQSGRGGYTEAFF	TGTGCCAGCTCACCGCAAAGCGGCAGGGGGGGGTACACTGAAGCTTTCTTT
.	.	TRBV27	TRBJ1-5	CASSFEGGQPQHF	TGTGCCAGCAGTTTTGAAGGGGGTCAGCCCCAGCATTTT
.	TRBD2	TRBV6-5	TRBJ2-7	CASSYGTSGTYEQYF	TGTGCCAGCAGTTATGGGACTAGCGGGACCTACGAGCAGTACTTC
.	.	TRBV2	TRBJ2-1	CASDNNEQFF	TGTGCCAGCGACAACAATGAGCAGTTCTTC
.	.	TRBV2	TRBJ2-2	CASSEARGGELFF	TGTGCCAGCAGTGAAGCGCGGGGCGGGGAGCTGTTTTTT
once	TRBD1	TRBV7-9	TRBJ2-1	CASSLAGQGFSYNEQFF	TGTGCCAGCAGCTTGGCGGGACAGGGGTTTTCCTACAATGAGCAGTTCTTC
.	TRBD1	TRBV30	TRBJ2-3	CAWNLQGSDTQYF	TGTGCCTGGAACCTACAGGGGTCAGATACGCAGTATTTT
.	TRBD1	TRBV27	TRBJ1-2	CASSPLTGGRPPNYGYTF	TGTGCCAGCAGTCCCCTGACAGGGGGCAGGCCTCCTAACTATGGCTACACCTTC